The source of this T cell receptor (beta chain) is a study of lymphopenia after photon versus proton radiotherapy. Regarding the study as a whole: Post-nadir diversity loss with photons came from oligoclonal expansion, particularly CD8+ Temra cells. Photon-treated patients lost naive T cells and TCR diversity; proton-treated stayed stable.

This CDR3 contains 14 residues. Germline assignment: CDR1 SGHRS and CDR2 YFSETQ. With V trimmed by 4 bases and J by 9 bases, 5 bases remained unmatched. The repertoire was sequenced with immunoSEQ multiplex PCR; TCRdb's copy has only in-frame clones and lacks some. The data hold roughly 25,000 clones, with 90% observed a single time. In the case of this clone: Its matching antigen is unknown.

Sequenced here: peripheral blood, sampled from a patient treated with photon-based radiotherapy. The chain combines TRBV5-1 with TRBJ1-6; 9 bases map to TRBD1. This clonotype was sampled from a woman aged 45-65 years with cholangiocarcinoma. The CDR3 coding sequence is TGCGCCAGCAGCCGGGGACAGGGTACTTCACCCCTCCACTTT. It specifies CASSRGQGTSPLHF. The full variable domain, its missing parts supplied by reference TRBV5-1 and TRBJ1-6, is KAGVTQTPRYLIKTRGQQVTLSCSPISGHRSVSWYQQTPGQGLQFLFEYFSETQRNKGNFPGRFSGRQFSNSRSEMNVSTLELGDSALYLCASSRGQGTSPLHFGNGTRLTVT.